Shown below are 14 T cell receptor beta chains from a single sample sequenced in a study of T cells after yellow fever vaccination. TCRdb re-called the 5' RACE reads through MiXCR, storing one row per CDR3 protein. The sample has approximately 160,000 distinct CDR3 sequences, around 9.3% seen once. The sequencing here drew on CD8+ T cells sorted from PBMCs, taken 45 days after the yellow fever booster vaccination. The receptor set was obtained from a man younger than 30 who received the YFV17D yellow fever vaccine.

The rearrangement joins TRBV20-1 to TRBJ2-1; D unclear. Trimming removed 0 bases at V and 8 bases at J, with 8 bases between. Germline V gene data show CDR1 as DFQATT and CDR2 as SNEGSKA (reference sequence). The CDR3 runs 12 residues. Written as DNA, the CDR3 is TGCAGTGCTAGAGAGAAGTTCCATGAGCAGTTCTTC. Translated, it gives CSAREKFHEQFF.

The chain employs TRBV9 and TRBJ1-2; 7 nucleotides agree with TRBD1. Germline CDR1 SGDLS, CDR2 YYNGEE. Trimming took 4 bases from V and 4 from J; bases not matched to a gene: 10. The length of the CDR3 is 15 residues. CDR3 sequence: CASSPRPDRTYGYTF. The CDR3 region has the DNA TGTGCCAGCAGCCCCCGACCGGACAGGACCTATGGCTACACCTTC.

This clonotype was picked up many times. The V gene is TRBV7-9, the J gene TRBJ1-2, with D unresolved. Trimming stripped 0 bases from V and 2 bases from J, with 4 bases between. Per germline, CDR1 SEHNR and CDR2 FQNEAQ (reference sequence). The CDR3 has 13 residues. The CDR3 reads CASSLAANYGYTF. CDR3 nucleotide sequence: TGTGCCAGCAGCTTAGCGGCGAACTATGGCTACACCTTC.

The CDR3 DNA reads TGTGCCAGCAGCTTAGGAAGTTTCACAGATACGCAGTATTTT. Translation gives CASSLGSFTDTQYF. This sequence joins TRBV7-9 and TRBJ2-3; D is ambiguous. V was cut by 1 base and J by 2 bases, with 7 bases left in between. This CDR3 region has 14 residues. CDR1 is SEHNR, CDR2 FQNEAQ, per germline (reference sequence).

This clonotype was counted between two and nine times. Written as DNA, the CDR3 is TGTGCCAGCAGCGTAGGAGGGGATGGCTACACCTTC. It yields the protein CASSVGGDGYTF. This chain joins TRBV9 and TRBJ1-2; weak D call: TRBD1 (5 bases). V lost 0 bases and J lost 6, with 6 bases in between. Germline CDR1 is SGDLS and CDR2 is YYNGEE. This CDR3 is 12 amino acids long.

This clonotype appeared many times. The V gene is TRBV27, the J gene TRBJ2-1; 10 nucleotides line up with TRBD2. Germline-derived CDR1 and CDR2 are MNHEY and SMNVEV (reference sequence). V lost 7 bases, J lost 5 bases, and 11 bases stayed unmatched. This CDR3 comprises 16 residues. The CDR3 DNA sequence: TGTGCCAGCACCGACGCGGGGCTAGCGGGGGACAATGAGCAGTTCTTC. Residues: CASTDAGLAGDNEQFF.

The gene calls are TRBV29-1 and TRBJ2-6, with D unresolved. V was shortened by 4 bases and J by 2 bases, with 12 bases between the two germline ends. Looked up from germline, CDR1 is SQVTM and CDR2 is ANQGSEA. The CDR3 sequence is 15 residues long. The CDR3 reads CSVVPFATGANVLTF. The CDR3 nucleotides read TGCAGCGTTGTCCCATTTGCCACTGGGGCCAACGTCCTGACTTTC.

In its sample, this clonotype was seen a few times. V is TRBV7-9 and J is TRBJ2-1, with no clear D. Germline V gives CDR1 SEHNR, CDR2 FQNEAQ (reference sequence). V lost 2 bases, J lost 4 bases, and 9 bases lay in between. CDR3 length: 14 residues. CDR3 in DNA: TGTGCCAGCAGCTTAACCTATCAGTACAATGAGCAGTTCTTC. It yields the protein CASSLTYQYNEQFF.

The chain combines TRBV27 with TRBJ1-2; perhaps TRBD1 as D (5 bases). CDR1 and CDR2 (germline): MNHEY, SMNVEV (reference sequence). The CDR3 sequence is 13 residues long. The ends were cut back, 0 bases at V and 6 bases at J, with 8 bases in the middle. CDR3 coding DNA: TGTGCCAGCAGTTTATCGGGGCGAAATGGCTACACCTTC. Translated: CASSLSGRNGYTF.

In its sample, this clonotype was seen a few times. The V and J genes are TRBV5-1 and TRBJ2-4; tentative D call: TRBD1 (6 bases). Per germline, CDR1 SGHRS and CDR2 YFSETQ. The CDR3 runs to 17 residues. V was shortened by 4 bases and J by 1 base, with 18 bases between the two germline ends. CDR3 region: CASSLQGKGFAKNIQYF. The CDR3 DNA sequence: TGCGCCAGCAGCCTACAGGGTAAAGGATTCGCCAAAAACATTCAGTACTTC.

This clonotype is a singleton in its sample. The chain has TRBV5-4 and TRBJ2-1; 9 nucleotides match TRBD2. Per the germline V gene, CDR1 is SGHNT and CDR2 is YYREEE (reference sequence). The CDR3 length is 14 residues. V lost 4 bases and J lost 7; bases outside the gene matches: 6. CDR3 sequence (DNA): TGTGCCAGCAGCACGGGACTAGCAGGGAATGAGCAGTTCTTC. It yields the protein CASSTGLAGNEQFF.

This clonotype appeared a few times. CDR3 in DNA: TGTGCCAGCAGCCGCGGTACAACTACGTCAGATACGCAGTATTTT. Translated: CASSRGTTTSDTQYF. The rearrangement links TRBV7-2 to TRBJ2-3; D remains unclear. This CDR3 has 15 residues. Trimming shortened V by 5 bases and J by 4 bases, and 16 bases separated the two germline ends. From germline, CDR1 is SGHTA and CDR2 FQGNSA.

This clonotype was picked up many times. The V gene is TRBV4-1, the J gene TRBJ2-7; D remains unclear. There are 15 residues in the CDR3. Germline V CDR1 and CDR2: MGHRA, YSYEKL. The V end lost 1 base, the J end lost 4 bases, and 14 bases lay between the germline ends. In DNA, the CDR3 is TGCGCCAGCAGCCAAGTACCTGGCCTCGGGTACGAGCAGTACTTC. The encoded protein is CASSQVPGLGYEQYF.

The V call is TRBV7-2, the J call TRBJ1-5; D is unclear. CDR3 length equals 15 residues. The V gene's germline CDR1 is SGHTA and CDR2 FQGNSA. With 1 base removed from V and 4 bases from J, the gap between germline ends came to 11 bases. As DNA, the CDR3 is TGTGCCAGCAGCTTAGACGTTACCCCTAATCAGCCCCAGCATTTT. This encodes CASSLDVTPNQPQHF.